The 16 T cell receptor beta chains reported below all come from one sample, sequenced in a study of T-cell memory formation after mild COVID-19. TCRdb processed the 5' RACE reads anew with MiXCR; each CDR3 protein has one entry. The table has about 130,000 distinct CDR3 sequences, about 17% seen once. The sample taken for sequencing was PBMCs or a T cell subset sorted from them (not recorded which). These receptors came from a man in his late teens or twenties who had mild COVID-19 (a few samples of this study predate the infection). Cell type and time point are not known.

CDR3 residues: CASSQDPPGDTSYEQYF. CDR3 nucleotide sequence: TGCGCCAGCAGCCAAGATCCTCCAGGGGACACCTCCTACGAGCAGTACTTC. V and J are TRBV4-3 and TRBJ2-7; the D gene is possibly TRBD1 (6 bases). This CDR3 is 17 amino acids long. V was cut by 0 bases and J by 0 bases, with 15 bases left in between. Germline-derived CDR1 and CDR2 are LGHNA and YSLEER.

Only a few counts were recorded for this clonotype. The chain couples TRBV5-1 to TRBJ2-3; no definite D call. The CDR3 is 15 residues long. The germline gives CDR1 SGHRS, CDR2 YFSETQ. The V and J ends lost 0 bases and 1 base respectively, with 9 bases between them. Written as DNA, the CDR3 is TGCGCCAGCAGCTTGGGTAGGCAACGCACAGATACGCAGTATTTT. As protein: CASSLGRQRTDTQYF.

The chain carries TRBV6-1 and TRBJ2-5; 9 nucleotides match TRBD1. Germline values: CDR1 MNHNS, CDR2 SASEGT. The length of the CDR3 is 13 residues. The V and J ends lost 7 bases and 7 bases, in that order; junction bases with no gene match: 7. Written as DNA, the CDR3 is TGTGCCAGCAAGCCGGGACAGGGATTGACCCAGTACTTC. It yields the protein CASKPGQGLTQYF.

This clonotype has just a few counts. The V call is TRBV4-1, the J call TRBJ2-3; D is ambiguous. The CDR3 sequence is 15 residues long. V dropped 0 bases and J dropped 4 bases, with 11 bases sitting between them. Germline values: CDR1 MGHRA, CDR2 YSYEKL. CDR3 sequence: CASSQELTGPDTQYF. CDR3 nucleotide sequence: TGCGCCAGCAGCCAAGAGCTCACGGGCCCAGATACGCAGTATTTT.

V usage is TRBV20-1 and J usage is TRBJ2-2; D remains ambiguous. V lost 5 bases, J lost 2 bases, and 12 bases lay in between. The germline V gene encodes CDR1 DFQATT and CDR2 SNEGSKA (reference sequence). The CDR3 length is 14 residues. In nucleotides, the CDR3 is TGCAGTGCTTCCATCGGTGGAAACACCGGGGAGCTGTTTTTT. This codes for CSASIGGNTGELFF.

This clonotype was counted a few times. The V call is TRBV4-3, the J call TRBJ2-1; no definite D call. V lost 3 bases and J lost 8, with 11 bases in between. Germline values: CDR1 LGHNA, CDR2 YSLEER. There are 13 residues in the CDR3. DNA for the CDR3: TGCGCCAGCAGCCATGCGATGTTGGATGAGCAGTTCTTC. This sequence encodes CASSHAMLDEQFF.

This clonotype was counted only a few times. The chain links TRBV12-3 or TRBV12-4 to TRBJ2-1; 7 nucleotides align to TRBD1. This CDR3 comprises 15 residues. Trimming at V came to 5 bases and at J to 5 bases, leaving 9 bases not matched to a gene. CDR3 nucleotide sequence: TGTGCCAGCAGTCTCAGAGGGGGCAGGGACAATGAGCAGTTCTTC. It is translated as CASSLRGGRDNEQFF.

This chain joins TRBV18 and TRBJ1-2; maybe TRBD1 (5 bases). V was clipped by 3 bases and J by 3 bases, with 8 bases between them. Germline-derived CDR1 and CDR2 are KGHSH and LQKENI. The CDR3 runs 13 residues. The chain's CDR3 is CASSPDSDYGYTF. CDR3 nucleotides: TGTGCCAGCTCACCCGACAGCGACTATGGCTACACCTTC. The whole variable domain, filled in from reference TRBV18 and TRBJ1-2, reads NAGVMQNPRHLVRRRGQEARLRCSPMKGHSHVYWYRQLPEEGLKFMVYLQKENIIDESGMPKERFSAEFPKEGPSILRIQQVVRGDSAAYFCASSPDSDYGYTFGSGTRLTVV.

V and J are TRBV5-5 and TRBJ2-3, with D perhaps matching TRBD2 (6 bases). V was clipped by 4 bases and J by 4 bases, with 19 bases between them. The germline V gene encodes CDR1 SGHKS and CDR2 YYEKEE (reference sequence). The CDR3 runs to 16 residues. The CDR3 DNA follows: TGTGCCAGCAGCACCATCCTGGGAGGTGTCGCAGATACGCAGTATTTT. It codes for CASSTILGGVADTQYF. The variable domain in full, completed from reference TRBV5-5 and TRBJ2-3, reads DAGVTQSPTHLIKTRGQQVTLRCSPISGHKSVSWYQQVLGQGPQFIFQYYEKEERGRGNFPDRFSARQFPNYSSELNVNALLLGDSALYLCASSTILGGVADTQYFGPGTRLTVL.

This clonotype was picked up many times. The chain uses TRBV6-5 and TRBJ2-7; 8 nucleotides align to TRBD1. Germline loops: CDR1 MNHEY, CDR2 SVGAGI. The CDR3 runs to 14 residues. With V trimmed by 7 bases and J by 3 bases, 8 bases remained unmatched. The CDR3 DNA is TGTGCCAGCAAAGGGCAGGGGGCAGGCTACGAGCAGTACTTC. Protein sequence: CASKGQGAGYEQYF.

This clonotype occurred many times. The V and J genes are TRBV10-3 and TRBJ2-5; D call uncertain. The CDR3 consists of 12 residues. The V and J ends lost 4 bases and 4 bases respectively, with 7 bases between them. The germline V gene has CDR1 ENHRY and CDR2 SYGVKD. The CDR3, as DNA: TGTGCCATCAGTGGGGCAGGAGAGACCCAGTACTTC. It codes for CAISGAGETQYF.

The chain uses TRBV7-8 and TRBJ2-5, with D possibly being TRBD2 (5 bases). The CDR3 is 15 amino acids. The germline V gene has CDR1 SGHVS and CDR2 FQNEAQ. Deletions cut 5 bases from V and 5 bases from J, with 18 bases between. The CDR3 loop is CASSTAGGLGETQYF. The CDR3 DNA reads TGTGCCAGCAGCACCGCGGGCGGGCTCGGGGAGACCCAGTACTTC.

This clonotype occurred a few times. This chain connects TRBV5-1 to TRBJ2-7; 9 bases align to TRBD1. Germline CDR1 and CDR2: SGHRS and YFSETQ. The CDR3 has 15 amino acids. The ends lost 4 bases at V and 6 bases at J; junction bases unmatched: 11. As DNA, the CDR3 is TGCGCCAGCAGCCCGGCAGGACAGGGGTTCGGCGAGCAGTACTTC. It yields the protein CASSPAGQGFGEQYF.

A few counts support this clonotype. V is TRBV5-1 and J is TRBJ2-1; D gene uncertain. The V and J ends lost 4 bases and 5 bases respectively, with 13 bases between them. The CDR3 spans 14 residues. Germline CDR1 reads SGHRS; CDR2 reads YFSETQ. CDR3 nucleotide sequence: TGCGCCAGCAGCATACCTGTCCTTAACAATGAGCAGTTCTTC. This codes for CASSIPVLNNEQFF.

This clonotype was seen only a few times. This chain uses TRBV4-3 with TRBJ2-1; possibly TRBD2 for D (5 bases). The CDR3 runs 16 residues. Germline loops: CDR1 LGHNA, CDR2 YSLEER. V lost 1 base and J 7 bases, leaving 17 bases between the germline ends. The CDR3: CASSQVSLAPGNEQFF. CDR3 DNA sequence: TGCGCCAGCAGCCAAGTCAGCCTAGCCCCTGGAAATGAGCAGTTCTTC.

This clonotype was seen only a few times. The V call is TRBV4-1, the J call TRBJ2-5; the match to TRBD2 covers 8 bases. With V trimmed by 7 bases and J by 7 bases, 8 bases remained unmatched. The CDR3 consists of 13 residues. Germline loops: CDR1 MGHRA, CDR2 YSYEKL. The DNA of the CDR3 is TGCGCCAGCAAGTCTATCCGGGAGGGGACCCAGTACTTC. Protein: CASKSIREGTQYF.